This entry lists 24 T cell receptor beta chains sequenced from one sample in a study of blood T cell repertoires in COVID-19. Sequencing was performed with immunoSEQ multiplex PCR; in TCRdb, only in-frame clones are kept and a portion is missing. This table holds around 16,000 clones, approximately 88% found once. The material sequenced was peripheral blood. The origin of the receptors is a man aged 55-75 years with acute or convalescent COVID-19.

DNA of the CDR3: TGTGCCAGCAGCAGTGGGGCAGGGGACAATTCACCCCTCCACTTT. Amino acid sequence: CASSSGAGDNSPLHF. The chain recombines TRBV28 with TRBJ1-6; D is perhaps TRBD1 (6 bases). This CDR3 region has 15 residues. Germline V lookup: CDR1 MDHEN, CDR2 SYDVKM. Trimming took off 6 bases at V and 7 bases at J, with 16 bases between the two ends.

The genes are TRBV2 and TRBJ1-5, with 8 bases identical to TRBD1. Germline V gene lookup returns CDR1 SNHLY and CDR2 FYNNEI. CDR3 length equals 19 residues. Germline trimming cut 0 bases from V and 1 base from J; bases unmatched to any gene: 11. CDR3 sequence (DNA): TGTGCCAGCAGTGAAGCGCTTCGGGAACAGGGGGGGAGCAATCAGCCCCAGCATTTT. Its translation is CASSEALREQGGSNQPQHF.

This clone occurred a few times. The CDR3 here is CASSDGGPYGYTF. DNA of the CDR3: TGTGCCAGCAGCGACGGGGGGCCCTATGGCTACACCTTC. The chain recombines TRBV12-3 or TRBV12-4 with TRBJ1-2; tentatively, D is TRBD1 (6 bases). V was trimmed by 6 bases and J by 4 bases, leaving 12 bases between them. This CDR3 is built from 13 residues.

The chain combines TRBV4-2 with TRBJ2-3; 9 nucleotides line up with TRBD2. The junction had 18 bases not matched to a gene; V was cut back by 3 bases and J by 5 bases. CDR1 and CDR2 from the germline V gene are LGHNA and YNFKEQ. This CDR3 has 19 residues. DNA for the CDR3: TGTGCCAGCAGCCAGGATCCTATGGCTAGCGGGATGGTGAGAGATACGCAGTATTTT. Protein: CASSQDPMASGMVRDTQYF.

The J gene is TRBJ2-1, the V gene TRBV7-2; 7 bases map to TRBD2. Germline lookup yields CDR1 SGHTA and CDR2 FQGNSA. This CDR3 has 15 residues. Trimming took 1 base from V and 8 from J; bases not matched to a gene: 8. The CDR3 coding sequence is TGTGCCAGCAGCTTAGAACCCGGGAGGCCACATGAGCAGTTCTTC. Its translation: CASSLEPGRPHEQFF.

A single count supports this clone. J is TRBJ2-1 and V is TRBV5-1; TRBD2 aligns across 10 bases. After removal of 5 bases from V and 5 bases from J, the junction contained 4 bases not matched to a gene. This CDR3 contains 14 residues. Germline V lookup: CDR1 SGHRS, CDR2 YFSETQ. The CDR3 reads CASSWTSGNNEQFF. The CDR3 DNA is TGCGCCAGCAGTTGGACTAGCGGCAACAATGAGCAGTTCTTC.

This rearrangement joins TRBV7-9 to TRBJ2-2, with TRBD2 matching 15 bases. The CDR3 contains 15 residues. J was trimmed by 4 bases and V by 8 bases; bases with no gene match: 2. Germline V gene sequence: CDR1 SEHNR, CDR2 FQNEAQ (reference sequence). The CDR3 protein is CASGTSGRSTGELFF. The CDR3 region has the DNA TGTGCCAGCGGGACTAGCGGGAGGTCCACCGGGGAGCTGTTTTTT.

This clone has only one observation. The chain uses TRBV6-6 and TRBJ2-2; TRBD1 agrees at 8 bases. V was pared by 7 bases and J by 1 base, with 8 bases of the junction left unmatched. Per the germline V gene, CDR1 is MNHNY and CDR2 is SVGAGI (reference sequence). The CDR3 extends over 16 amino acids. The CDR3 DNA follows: TGTGCCAGCACCGACAGGGGCAAAAGGAACACCGGGGAGCTGTTTTTT. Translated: CASTDRGKRNTGELFF.

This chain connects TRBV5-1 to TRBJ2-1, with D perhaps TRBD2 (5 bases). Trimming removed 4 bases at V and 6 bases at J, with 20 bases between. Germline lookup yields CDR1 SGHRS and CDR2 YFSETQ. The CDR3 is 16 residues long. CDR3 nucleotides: TGCGCCAGCAGCCCTGACCAAATAGCGCTCCTCAATGAGCAGTTCTTC. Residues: CASSPDQIALLNEQFF. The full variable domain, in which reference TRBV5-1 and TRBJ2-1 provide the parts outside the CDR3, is KAGVTQTPRYLIKTRGQQVTLSCSPISGHRSVSWYQQTPGQGLQFLFEYFSETQRNKGNFPGRFSGRQFSNSRSEMNVSTLELGDSALYLCASSPDQIALLNEQFFGPGTRLTVL.

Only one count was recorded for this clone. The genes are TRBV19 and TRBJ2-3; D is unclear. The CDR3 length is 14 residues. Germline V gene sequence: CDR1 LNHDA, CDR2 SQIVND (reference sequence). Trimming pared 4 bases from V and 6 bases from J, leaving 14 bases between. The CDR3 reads CASSRSQNPDTQYF. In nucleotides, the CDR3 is TGTGCCAGTAGTAGGTCACAAAATCCGGATACGCAGTATTTT. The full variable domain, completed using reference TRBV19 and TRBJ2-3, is DGGITQSPKYLFRKEGQNVTLSCEQNLNHDAMYWYRQDPGQGLRLIYYSQIVNDFQKGDIAEGYSVSREKKESFPLTVTSAQKNPTAFYLCASSRSQNPDTQYFGPGTRLTVL.

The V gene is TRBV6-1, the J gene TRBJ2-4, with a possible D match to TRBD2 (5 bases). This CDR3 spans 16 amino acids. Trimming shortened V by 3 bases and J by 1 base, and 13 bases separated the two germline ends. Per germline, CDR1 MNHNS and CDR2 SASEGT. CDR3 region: CASSDIEGIAKNIQYF. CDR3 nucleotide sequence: TGTGCCAGCAGTGACATCGAGGGTATCGCCAAAAACATTCAGTACTTC.

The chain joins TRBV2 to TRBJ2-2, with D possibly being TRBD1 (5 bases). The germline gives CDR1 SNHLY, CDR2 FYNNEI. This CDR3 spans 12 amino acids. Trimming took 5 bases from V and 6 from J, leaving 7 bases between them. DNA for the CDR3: TGTGCCAGCAGTCCAGGGCCCGGGGAGCTGTTTTTT. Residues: CASSPGPGELFF.

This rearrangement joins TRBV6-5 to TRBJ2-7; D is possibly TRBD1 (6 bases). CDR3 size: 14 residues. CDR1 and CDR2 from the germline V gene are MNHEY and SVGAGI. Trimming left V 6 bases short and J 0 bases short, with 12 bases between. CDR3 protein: CASRRTASSYEQYF. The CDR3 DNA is TGTGCCAGCAGAAGGACAGCGAGCTCCTACGAGCAGTACTTC.

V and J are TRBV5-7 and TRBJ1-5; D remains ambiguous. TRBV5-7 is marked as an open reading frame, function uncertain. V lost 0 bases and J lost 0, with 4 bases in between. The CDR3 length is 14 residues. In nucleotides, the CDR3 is TGTGCCAGCAGCTTGGTTCATAGCAATCAGCCCCAGCATTTT. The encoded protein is CASSLVHSNQPQHF.

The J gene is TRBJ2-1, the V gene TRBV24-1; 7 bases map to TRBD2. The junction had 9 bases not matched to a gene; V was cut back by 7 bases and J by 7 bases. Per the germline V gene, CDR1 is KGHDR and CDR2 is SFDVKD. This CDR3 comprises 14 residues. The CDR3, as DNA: TGTGCCACCAGAAAATCCAGGGAGGGTAATGAGCAGTTCTTC. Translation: CATRKSREGNEQFF.

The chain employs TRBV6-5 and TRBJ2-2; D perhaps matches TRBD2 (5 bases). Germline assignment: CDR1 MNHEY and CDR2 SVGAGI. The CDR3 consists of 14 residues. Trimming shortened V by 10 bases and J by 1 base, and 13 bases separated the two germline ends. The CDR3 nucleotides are TGTGCCACCTTCCCGGGGTTGAACACCGGGGAGCTGTTTTTT. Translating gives CATFPGLNTGELFF.

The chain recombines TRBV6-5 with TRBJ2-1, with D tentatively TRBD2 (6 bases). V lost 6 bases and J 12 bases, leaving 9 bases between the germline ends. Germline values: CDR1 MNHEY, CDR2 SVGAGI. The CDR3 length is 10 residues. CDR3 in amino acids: CASSAGGQFF. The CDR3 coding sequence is TGTGCCAGCAGCGCCGGGGGGCAGTTCTTC.

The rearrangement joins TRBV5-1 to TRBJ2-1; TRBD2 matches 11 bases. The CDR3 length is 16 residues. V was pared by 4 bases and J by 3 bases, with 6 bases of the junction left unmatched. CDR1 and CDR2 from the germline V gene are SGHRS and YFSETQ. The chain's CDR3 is CASSRLTSGNYNEQFF. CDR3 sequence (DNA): TGCGCCAGCAGCCGACTGACTAGCGGGAACTACAATGAGCAGTTCTTC.

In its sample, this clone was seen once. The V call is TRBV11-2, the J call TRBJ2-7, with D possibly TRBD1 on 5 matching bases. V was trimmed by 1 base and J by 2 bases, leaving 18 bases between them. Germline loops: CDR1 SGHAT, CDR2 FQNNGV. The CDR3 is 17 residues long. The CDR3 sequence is CASSLGFQGPDTYEQYF. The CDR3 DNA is TGTGCCAGCAGCTTAGGTTTTCAGGGCCCCGACACCTACGAGCAGTACTTC. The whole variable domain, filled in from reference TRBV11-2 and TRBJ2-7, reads EAGVAQSPRYKIIEKRQSVAFWCNPISGHATLYWYQQILGQGPKLLIQFQNNGVVDDSQLPKDRFSAERLKGVDSTLKIQPAKLEDSAVYLCASSLGFQGPDTYEQYFGPGTRLTVT.

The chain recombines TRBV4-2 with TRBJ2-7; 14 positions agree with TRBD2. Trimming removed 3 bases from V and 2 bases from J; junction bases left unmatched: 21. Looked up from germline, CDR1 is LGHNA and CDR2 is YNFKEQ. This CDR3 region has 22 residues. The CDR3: CASSHPDPRLAGGPVIPYEQYF. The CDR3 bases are TGTGCCAGCAGCCACCCCGACCCGAGACTAGCGGGAGGGCCTGTAATCCCCTACGAGCAGTACTTC.

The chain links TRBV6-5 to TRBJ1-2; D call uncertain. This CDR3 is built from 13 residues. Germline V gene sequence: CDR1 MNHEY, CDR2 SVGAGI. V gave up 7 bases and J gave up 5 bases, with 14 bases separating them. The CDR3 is CASTPGRQYGYTF. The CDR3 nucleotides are TGTGCCAGCACCCCGGGTAGGCAGTATGGCTACACCTTC.

CDR3 region: CASSGGSGSFETQYF. CDR3 in DNA: TGTGCCAGCAGTGGAGGCAGCGGGAGTTTTGAGACCCAGTACTTC. The V call is TRBV2, the J call TRBJ2-5, with 8 bases identical to TRBD2. The germline V gene has CDR1 SNHLY and CDR2 FYNNEI. V was pared by 4 bases and J by 5 bases, with 9 bases of the junction left unmatched. The CDR3 consists of 15 residues. Together with reference TRBV2 and TRBJ2-5, the CDR3 gives the full variable domain: EPEVTQTPSHQVTQMGQEVILRCVPISNHLYFYWYRQILGQKVEFLVSFYNNEISEKSEIFDDQFSVERPDGSNFTLKIRSTKLEDSAMYFCASSGGSGSFETQYFGPGTRLLVL.

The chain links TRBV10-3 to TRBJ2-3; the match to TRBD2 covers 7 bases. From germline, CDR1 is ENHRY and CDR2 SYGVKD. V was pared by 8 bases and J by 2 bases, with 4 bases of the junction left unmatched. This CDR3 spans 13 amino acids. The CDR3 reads CAIASGNTDTQYF. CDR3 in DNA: TGTGCCATCGCTAGCGGCAACACAGATACGCAGTATTTT.

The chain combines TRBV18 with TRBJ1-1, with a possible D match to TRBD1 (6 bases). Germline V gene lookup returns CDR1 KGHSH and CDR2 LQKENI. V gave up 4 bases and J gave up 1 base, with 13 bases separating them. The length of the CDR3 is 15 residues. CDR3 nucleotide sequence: TGTGCCAGCTCACGATACGGACAGAAGAACACTGAAGCTTTCTTT. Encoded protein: CASSRYGQKNTEAFF.